The rows below give T cell receptor beta chains drawn from one sample of a study of regulatory T cells in long-lasting Graves disease. TCRdb fed the multiplex PCR reads into MiXCR, producing one record per CDR3 protein. This sample has about 470,000 distinct CDR3 sequences, with roughly 15% found just once. The data were also submitted as part of a second study, on T cells in Graves' hyperthyroidism and ophthalmopathy.

The sequenced sample was peripheral blood mononuclear cells (PBMCs), obtained at new diagnosis, from a patient treated with antithyroid drugs. The receptors stem from a man between 35 and 55 years old with Graves disease. The CDR3 runs from the conserved cysteine through the conserved F or W. The order of the fields is V gene, D gene, clone size, J gene, CDR3 protein, CDR3 DNA. The D gene is left open where the match is weak. Clone size is shown for a subset of rows, as once, few, many or a class of expanded clone.

V: TRBV27
D: .
size: .
J: TRBJ1-1
CDR3: CASRGWTEAFF
DNA: TGTGCCAGCAGGGGATGGACTGAAGCTTTCTTT

V: TRBV11-2
D: TRBD2
size: .
J: TRBJ2-1
CDR3: CASSFSSGTSYNEQFF
DNA: TGTGCCAGCAGCTTCTCTAGCGGGACATCCTACAATGAGCAGTTCTTC

V: TRBV12-3/TRBV12-4
D: .
size: many
J: TRBJ1-1
CDR3: CASRNRVNTEAFF
DNA: TGTGCCAGCAGAAACAGGGTTAACACTGAAGCTTTCTTT

V: TRBV5-1
D: .
size: many
J: TRBJ2-1
CDR3: CASSLVPNNEQFF
DNA: TGCGCCAGCAGCTTGGTCCCCAACAATGAGCAGTTCTTC

V: TRBV5-8
D: .
size: few
J: TRBJ2-5
CDR3: CASSLGLVWGEEETQYF
DNA: TGTGCCAGCAGCTTGGGGTTAGTGTGGGGCGAGGAGGAGACCCAGTACTTC

V: TRBV20-1
D: TRBD2
size: many
J: TRBJ2-3
CDR3: CSAIPGLRLAAGRADTQYF
DNA: TGCAGTGCTATTCCGGGACTTAGACTAGCGGCAGGGAGGGCAGATACGCAGTATTTT

V: TRBV6-1
D: .
size: .
J: TRBJ2-2
CDR3: CASIWGNTGELFF
DNA: TGTGCCAGCATATGGGGGAACACCGGGGAGCTGTTTTTT

V: TRBV28
D: .
size: .
J: TRBJ2-4
CDR3: CASSLGVGGNIQYF
DNA: TGTGCCAGCAGTTTAGGTGTCGGGGGAAACATTCAGTACTTC

V: TRBV14
D: .
size: few
J: TRBJ2-7
CDR3: CASSQDIYEQYF
DNA: TGTGCCAGCAGCCAAGATATATACGAGCAGTACTTC

V: TRBV6-1
D: TRBD2
size: once
J: TRBJ2-1
CDR3: CASKLAGDNEQFF
DNA: TGTGCCAGCAAACTAGCGGGGGACAATGAGCAGTTCTTC

V: TRBV13
D: .
size: .
J: TRBJ2-4
CDR3: CASSARSVLAKNIQYF
DNA: TGTGCCAGCAGCGCCAGGAGTGTTCTAGCCAAAAACATTCAGTACTTC

V: TRBV15
D: TRBD1
size: many
J: TRBJ2-5
CDR3: CATITNETGSRETQYF
DNA: TGTGCCACCATCACAAATGAGACAGGGTCGCGGGAGACCCAGTACTTC

V: TRBV7-9
D: .
size: .
J: TRBJ2-2
CDR3: CASSPDGGRTGELFF
DNA: TGTGCCAGCAGCCCCGACGGGGGGCGGACCGGGGAGCTGTTTTTT

V: TRBV11-2
D: .
size: many
J: TRBJ2-2
CDR3: CASSLETVVAYGELFF
DNA: TGTGCCAGCAGCTTGGAGACAGTCGTTGCGTACGGGGAGCTGTTTTTT

V: TRBV3-1
D: TRBD2
size: many
J: TRBJ2-3
CDR3: CASSRLSGGSTDTQYF
DNA: TGTGCCAGCAGCCGCCTCTCGGGAGGGAGCACAGATACGCAGTATTTT

V: TRBV28
D: TRBD2
size: .
J: TRBJ2-5
CDR3: CASSSVGTMDETQYF
DNA: TGTGCCAGCAGTTCGGTCGGGACTATGGACGAGACCCAGTACTTC

V: TRBV2
D: .
size: .
J: TRBJ2-1
CDR3: CAGREARKGEQFF
DNA: TGTGCCGGCAGAGAGGCTCGGAAGGGTGAGCAGTTCTTC

V: TRBV29-1
D: TRBD1
size: .
J: TRBJ2-3
CDR3: CSLRTGTRTDTQYF
DNA: TGCAGCTTAAGGACAGGGACGCGCACAGATACGCAGTATTTT

V: TRBV2
D: .
size: many
J: TRBJ1-1
CDR3: CASSVGRLMNTEAFF
DNA: TGTGCCAGCAGTGTGGGGCGGTTGATGAACACTGAAGCTTTCTTT

V: TRBV19
D: .
size: .
J: TRBJ2-1
CDR3: CASNILGRRDEQFF
DNA: TGTGCCAGTAACATTTTAGGTCGTCGGGATGAGCAGTTCTTC

V: TRBV4-1
D: TRBD2
size: few
J: TRBJ2-3
CDR3: CASSQAPTSGSRDTQYF
DNA: TGCGCCAGCAGCCAAGCCCCAACTAGCGGGAGTCGGGATACGCAGTATTTT

V: TRBV6-2/TRBV6-3
D: .
size: many
J: TRBJ2-3
CDR3: CASSYSGATDTQYF
DNA: TGTGCCAGCAGTTACTCCGGGGCCACAGATACGCAGTATTTT